One sample yielded the 5 T cell receptor beta chains listed below, sequenced in a study of human T cells and chemical hapten exposure. TCRdb used MiXCR to reprocess the RACE reads, holding one entry per CDR3 protein. The table includes some 81,000 distinct CDR3 sequences, roughly 7.2% detected once. As to time point: patch test 1, 2 weeks after DPC sensitization. Treatment specified: therapeutic diphenylcyclopropenone sensitization with weekly scalp DPC. Here the sequenced sample was whole blood, taken in connection with sensitization to the hapten diphenylcyclopropenone (DPC). Receptors were obtained from a woman under 40 with alopecia areata. Some clones in this sample may be carry-over from other donors' samples.

This clonotype was observed many times. This chain links TRBV20-1 with TRBJ2-1, with 11 bases identical to TRBD2. V lost 3 bases and J lost 7; bases outside the gene matches: 8. There are 15 residues in the CDR3. The germline CDR1 and CDR2 sequences are DFQATT and SNEGSKA (reference sequence). This chain's CDR3 is CSASSAGLADNEQFF. The DNA for the CDR3 is TGCAGTGCTAGTAGTGCGGGACTAGCGGATAATGAGCAGTTCTTC.

The chain combines TRBV6-6 with TRBJ1-1; tentatively, D is TRBD1 (6 bases). Between the trimmed V and J ends, which lost 0 bases and 0 bases, there was a span of 17 bases. The germline CDR1 and CDR2 sequences are MNHNY and SVGAGI (reference sequence). The CDR3 runs 18 residues. In DNA, the CDR3 is TGTGCCAGCAGTTACTCCATCCAGGGGTTCAAAGTGAACACTGAAGCTTTCTTT. Translation: CASSYSIQGFKVNTEAFF.

This clonotype was counted at least ten times. The gene calls are TRBV6-5 and TRBJ1-6, with a tentative D call TRBD1 (6 bases). Germline values: CDR1 MNHEY, CDR2 SVGAGI. The CDR3 spans 19 residues. V shed 5 bases and J shed 7 bases, with 27 bases lying between them. The CDR3 loop is CASSPDRRRLLSINSPLHF. The CDR3 bases are TGTGCCAGCAGTCCAGACAGGCGAAGATTATTGTCTATAAATTCACCCCTCCACTTT.

This clonotype has at least ten counts. In nucleotides, the CDR3 is TGTGCCAGCACCCCGGACCAAAGCGCAGATACGCAGTATTTT. Translation: CASTPDQSADTQYF. The chain joins TRBV12-3 or TRBV12-4 to TRBJ2-3, with no clear D. This CDR3 has 14 amino acids. V dropped 7 bases and J dropped 4 bases, with 15 bases sitting between them.

This chain's CDR3 is CAGAVSNQPQHF. CDR3 nucleotide sequence: TGTGCCGGGGCAGTATCAAATCAGCCCCAGCATTTT. The V call is TRBV12-3 or TRBV12-4, the J call TRBJ1-5; D may be TRBD1 (5 bases). Trimming took 11 bases from V and 4 from J, leaving 12 bases between them. This CDR3 has 12 residues.